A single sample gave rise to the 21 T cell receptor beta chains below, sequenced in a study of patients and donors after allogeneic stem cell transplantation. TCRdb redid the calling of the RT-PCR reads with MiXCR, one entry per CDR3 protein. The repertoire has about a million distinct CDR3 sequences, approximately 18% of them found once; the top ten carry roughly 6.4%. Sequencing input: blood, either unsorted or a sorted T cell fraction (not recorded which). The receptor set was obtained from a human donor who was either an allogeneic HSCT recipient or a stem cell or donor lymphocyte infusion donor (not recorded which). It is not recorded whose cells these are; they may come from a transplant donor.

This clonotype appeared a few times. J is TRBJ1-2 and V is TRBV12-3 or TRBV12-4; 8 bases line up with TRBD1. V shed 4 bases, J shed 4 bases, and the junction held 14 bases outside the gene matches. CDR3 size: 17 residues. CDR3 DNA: TGTGCCAGCAGTTGGGGGGACAGGTATCAGTGGGTCTATGGCTACACCTTC. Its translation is CASSWGDRYQWVYGYTF.

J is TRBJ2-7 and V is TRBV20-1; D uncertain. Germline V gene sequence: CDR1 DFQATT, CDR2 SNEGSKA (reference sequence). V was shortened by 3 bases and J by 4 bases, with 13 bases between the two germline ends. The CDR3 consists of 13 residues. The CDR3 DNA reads TGCAGTGCTAGCCGGCAGCCCCCTTACGAGCAGTACTTC. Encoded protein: CSASRQPPYEQYF.

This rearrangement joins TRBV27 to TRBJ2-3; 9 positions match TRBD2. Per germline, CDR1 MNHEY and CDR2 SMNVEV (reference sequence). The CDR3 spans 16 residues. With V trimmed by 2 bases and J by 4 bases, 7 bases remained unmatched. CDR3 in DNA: TGTGCCAGCAGTTTAGGCGGGGGGGCGGGGTCAGATACGCAGTATTTT. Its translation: CASSLGGGAGSDTQYF.

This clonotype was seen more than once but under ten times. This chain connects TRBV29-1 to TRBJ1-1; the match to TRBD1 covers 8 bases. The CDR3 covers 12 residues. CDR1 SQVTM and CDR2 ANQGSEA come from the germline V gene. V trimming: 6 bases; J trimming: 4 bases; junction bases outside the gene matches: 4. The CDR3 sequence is CSVNRGSTEAFF. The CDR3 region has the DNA TGCAGCGTCAACAGGGGGAGCACTGAAGCTTTCTTT.

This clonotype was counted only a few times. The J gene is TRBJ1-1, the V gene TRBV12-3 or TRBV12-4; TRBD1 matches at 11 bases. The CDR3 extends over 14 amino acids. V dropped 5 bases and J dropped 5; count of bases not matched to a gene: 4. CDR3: CASSKDRGLTEAFF. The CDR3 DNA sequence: TGTGCCAGCAGTAAGGACAGGGGGCTAACTGAAGCTTTCTTT.

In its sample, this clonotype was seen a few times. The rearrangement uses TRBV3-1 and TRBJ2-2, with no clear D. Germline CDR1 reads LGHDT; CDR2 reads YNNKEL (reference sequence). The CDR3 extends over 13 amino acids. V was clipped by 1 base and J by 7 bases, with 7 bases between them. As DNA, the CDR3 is TGTGCCAGCAGCCAAGTCGGGTTCGGGGAGCTGTTTTTT. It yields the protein CASSQVGFGELFF.

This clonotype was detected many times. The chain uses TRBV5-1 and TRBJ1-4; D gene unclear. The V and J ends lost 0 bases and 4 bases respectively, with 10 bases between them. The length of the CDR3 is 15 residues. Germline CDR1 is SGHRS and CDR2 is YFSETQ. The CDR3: CASSLEGRLNEKLFF. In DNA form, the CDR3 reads TGCGCCAGCAGCTTGGAAGGACGGCTTAATGAAAAACTGTTTTTT.

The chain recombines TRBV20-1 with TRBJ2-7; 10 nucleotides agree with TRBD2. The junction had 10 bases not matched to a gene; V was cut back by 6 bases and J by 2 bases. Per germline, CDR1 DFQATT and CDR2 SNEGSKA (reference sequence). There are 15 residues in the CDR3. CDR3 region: CSAPNSGGPPYEQYF. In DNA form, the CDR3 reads TGCAGTGCCCCGAATAGCGGGGGGCCCCCCTACGAGCAGTACTTC.

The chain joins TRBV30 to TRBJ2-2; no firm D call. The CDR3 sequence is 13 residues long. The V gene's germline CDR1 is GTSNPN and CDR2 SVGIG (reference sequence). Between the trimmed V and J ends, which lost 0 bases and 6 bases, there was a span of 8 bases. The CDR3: CAWSVSFPGELFF. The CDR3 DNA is TGTGCCTGGAGTGTCTCCTTCCCCGGGGAGCTGTTTTTT.

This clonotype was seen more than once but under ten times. CDR3 residues: CASSVPAGGISGANVLTF. The CDR3 nucleotides are TGTGCCAGCAGTGTTCCGGCGGGAGGGATCTCTGGGGCCAACGTCCTGACTTTC. The V and J genes are TRBV2 and TRBJ2-6, with 9 bases matching TRBD2. The CDR3 has 18 amino acids. The junction had 7 bases not matched to a gene; V was cut back by 4 bases and J by 0 bases. Per the germline V gene, CDR1 is SNHLY and CDR2 is FYNNEI.

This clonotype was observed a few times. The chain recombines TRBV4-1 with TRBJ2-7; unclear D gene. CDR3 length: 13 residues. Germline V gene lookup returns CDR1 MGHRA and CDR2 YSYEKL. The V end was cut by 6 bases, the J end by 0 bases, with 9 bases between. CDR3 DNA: TGCGCCAGCAGACCCACAGTCTCCTACGAGCAGTACTTC. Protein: CASRPTVSYEQYF.

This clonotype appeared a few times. The CDR3 region has the DNA TGTGCCAGCAGCTTAGACCAGGAGCTGAACACTGAAGCTTTCTTT. Its translation is CASSLDQELNTEAFF. This chain links TRBV7-9 with TRBJ1-1, with D unresolved. V gave up 1 base and J gave up 0 bases, with 9 bases separating them. Germline-derived CDR1 and CDR2 are SEHNR and FQNEAQ (reference sequence). The CDR3 is made up of 15 amino acids.

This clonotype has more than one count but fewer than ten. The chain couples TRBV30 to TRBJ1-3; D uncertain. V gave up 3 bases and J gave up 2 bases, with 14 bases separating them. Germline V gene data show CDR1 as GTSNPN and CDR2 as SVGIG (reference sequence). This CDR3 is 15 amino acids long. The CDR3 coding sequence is TGTGCCTGGAGAAGCGACCCCCTTGCTGGAAACACCATATATTTT. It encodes CAWRSDPLAGNTIYF.

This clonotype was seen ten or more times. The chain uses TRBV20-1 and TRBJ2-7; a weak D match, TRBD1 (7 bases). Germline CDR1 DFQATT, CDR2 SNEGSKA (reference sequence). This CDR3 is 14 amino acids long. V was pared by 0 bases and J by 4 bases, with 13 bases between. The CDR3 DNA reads TGCAGTGCTAGAGATCGCAGGGGGGTTTACGAGCAGTACTTC. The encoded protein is CSARDRRGVYEQYF.

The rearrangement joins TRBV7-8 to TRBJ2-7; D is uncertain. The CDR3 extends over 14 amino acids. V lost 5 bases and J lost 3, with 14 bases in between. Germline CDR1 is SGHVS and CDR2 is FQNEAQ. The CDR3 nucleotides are TGTGCCAGCAGCAAGACAAGCAGGCTCTACGAGCAGTACTTC. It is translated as CASSKTSRLYEQYF. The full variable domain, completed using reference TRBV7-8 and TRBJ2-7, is GAGVSQSPRYKVAKRGQDVALRCDPISGHVSLFWYQQALGQGPEFLTYFQNEAQLDKSGLPSDRFFAERPEGSVSTLKIQRTQQEDSAVYLCASSKTSRLYEQYFGPGTRLTVT.

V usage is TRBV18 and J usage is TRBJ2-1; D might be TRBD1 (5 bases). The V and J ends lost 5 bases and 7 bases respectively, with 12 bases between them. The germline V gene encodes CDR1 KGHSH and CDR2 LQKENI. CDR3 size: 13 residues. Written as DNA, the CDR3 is TGTGCCAGCTCAGTAACAGGTGTAAATGAGCAGTTCTTC. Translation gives CASSVTGVNEQFF.

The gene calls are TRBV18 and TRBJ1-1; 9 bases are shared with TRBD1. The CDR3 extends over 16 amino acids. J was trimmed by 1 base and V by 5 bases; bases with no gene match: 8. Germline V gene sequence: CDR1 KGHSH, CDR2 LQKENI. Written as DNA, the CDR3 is TGTGCCAGCTCAGTACTCGGACAGGGGTCGAACACTGAAGCTTTCTTT. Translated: CASSVLGQGSNTEAFF.

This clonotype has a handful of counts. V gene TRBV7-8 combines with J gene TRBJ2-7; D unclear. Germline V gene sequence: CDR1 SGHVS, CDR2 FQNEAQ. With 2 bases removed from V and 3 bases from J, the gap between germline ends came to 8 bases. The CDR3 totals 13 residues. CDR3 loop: CASSLPPGYEQYF. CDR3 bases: TGTGCCAGCAGCTTACCGCCGGGCTACGAGCAGTACTTC.

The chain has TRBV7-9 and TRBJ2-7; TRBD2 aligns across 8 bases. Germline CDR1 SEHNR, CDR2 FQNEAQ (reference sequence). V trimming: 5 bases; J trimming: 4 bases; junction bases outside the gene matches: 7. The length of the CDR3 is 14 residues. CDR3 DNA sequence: TGTGCCAGCAGCCACCCGGGAGGGGCTTACGAGCAGTACTTC. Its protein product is CASSHPGGAYEQYF.

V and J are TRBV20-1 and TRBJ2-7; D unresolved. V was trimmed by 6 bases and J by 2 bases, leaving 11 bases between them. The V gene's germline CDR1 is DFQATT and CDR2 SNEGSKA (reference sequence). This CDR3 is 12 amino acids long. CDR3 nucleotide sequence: TGCAGTGCGAAGTCCGTACCCTACGAGCAGTACTTC. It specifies CSAKSVPYEQYF.

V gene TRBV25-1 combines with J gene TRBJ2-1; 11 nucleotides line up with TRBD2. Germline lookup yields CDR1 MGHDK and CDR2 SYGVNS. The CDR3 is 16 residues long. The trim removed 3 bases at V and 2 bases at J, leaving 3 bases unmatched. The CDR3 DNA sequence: TGTGCCAGCAGTGAGGGGACTAGCGGAGCCTACAATGAGCAGTTCTTC. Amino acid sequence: CASSEGTSGAYNEQFF. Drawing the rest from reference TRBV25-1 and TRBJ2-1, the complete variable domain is EADIYQTPRYLVIGTGKKITLECSQTMGHDKMYWYQQDPGMELHLIHYSYGVNSTEKGDLSSESTVSRIRTEHFPLTLESARPSHTSQYLCASSEGTSGAYNEQFFGPGTRLTVL.